Listed here are 20 T cell receptor beta chains from one sample, sequenced in a study of T cells in Graves' hyperthyroidism and ophthalmopathy. Amplification targeted TCR beta CDR3 regions from RNA transcripts. TCR CDR3 regions were first amplified by RT-PCR with HTBI primers. TCRdb re-called the multiplex PCR reads through MiXCR, storing one row per CDR3 protein. The table records 350,000 to 400,000 distinct CDR3 sequences, under 15% of them present only once. The sequencing input was blood. The origin of the receptors is a woman aged 25 to 39 with Graves' hyperthyroidism.

This clonotype occurred a few times. The genes are TRBV10-3 and TRBJ2-1; D not certain. Germline lookup yields CDR1 ENHRY and CDR2 SYGVKD. The ends were cut back, 3 bases at V and 8 bases at J, with 8 bases in the middle. The CDR3 has 12 residues. CDR3 sequence reads: CAISDTQDEQFF. The CDR3 DNA sequence: TGTGCCATCAGTGATACTCAAGATGAGCAGTTCTTC.

This clonotype turned up a few times. The chain couples TRBV20-1 to TRBJ1-2; D unresolved. The germline V gene encodes CDR1 DFQATT and CDR2 SNEGSKA (reference sequence). The germline V and J ends were trimmed by 0 bases and 1 base, with 6 bases remaining between them. CDR3 length equals 13 residues. CDR3 region: CSARDPVNYGYTF. The CDR3 coding sequence is TGCAGTGCTAGAGATCCCGTTAACTATGGCTACACCTTC.

V usage is TRBV4-1 and J usage is TRBJ1-4; 10 nucleotides align to TRBD1. The CDR3 has 16 amino acids. V was clipped by 1 base and J by 7 bases; unmatched bases: 6. CDR1 and CDR2 (germline): MGHRA, YSYEKL. CDR3 DNA: TGCGCCAGCAGCCAAGGGGACAGGGGAGGGGGTGAAAAACTGTTTTTT. Amino acids: CASSQGDRGGGEKLFF.

This clonotype was detected many times. This chain joins TRBV5-1 and TRBJ2-1; possible D gene TRBD1, 5 bases. Trimming removed 2 bases at V and 2 bases at J, with 14 bases between. The germline gives CDR1 SGHRS, CDR2 YFSETQ. The CDR3 runs 16 residues. This CDR3 reads CASSFYGQGAYNEQFF. In nucleotides, the CDR3 is TGCGCCAGCAGCTTCTATGGACAAGGTGCCTACAATGAGCAGTTCTTC.

This clonotype was detected many times. V gene TRBV20-1 combines with J gene TRBJ2-1, with D unclear. The germline gives CDR1 DFQATT, CDR2 SNEGSKA (reference sequence). V lost 6 bases and J 5 bases, leaving 5 bases between the germline ends. The CDR3 is 10 amino acids. The CDR3: CSAWDNEQFF. In nucleotides, the CDR3 is TGCAGTGCCTGGGACAATGAGCAGTTCTTC.

The chain employs TRBV5-1 and TRBJ1-2; D is possibly TRBD1 (5 bases). CDR1 and CDR2 from the germline V gene are SGHRS and YFSETQ. Trimming shortened V by 1 base and J by 2 bases, and 9 bases separated the two germline ends. The CDR3 consists of 14 residues. CDR3 DNA: TGCGCCAGCAGCTTGACAGGCGAGAACTATGGCTACACCTTC. Translating gives CASSLTGENYGYTF.

This clonotype was seen only a few times. V is TRBV9 and J is TRBJ2-7, with D hard to call. CDR1 and CDR2 from the germline V gene are SGDLS and YYNGEE. The CDR3 length is 13 residues. Trimming pared 3 bases from V and 0 bases from J, leaving 7 bases between. The CDR3 coding sequence is TGTGCCAGCAGCGGGATACACTCCTACGAGCAGTACTTC. Translation gives CASSGIHSYEQYF. The full variable domain, its missing parts supplied by reference TRBV9 and TRBJ2-7, is DSGVTQTPKHLITATGQRVTLRCSPRSGDLSVYWYQQSLDQGLQFLIQYYNGEERAKGNILERFSAQQFPDLHSELNLSSLELGDSALYFCASSGIHSYEQYFGPGTRLTVT.

This chain uses TRBV15 with TRBJ2-1; D unresolved. The CDR3 is 16 residues long. Germline CDR1 and CDR2: LNHNV and YYDKDF (reference sequence). V was shortened by 1 base and J by 1 base, with 11 bases between the two germline ends. The CDR3 DNA follows: TGTGCCACCAGCAGAGGAGGCGGATTATCCTACAATGAGCAGTTCTTC. The encoded protein is CATSRGGGLSYNEQFF. Supplemented by reference TRBV15 and TRBJ2-1, the full variable domain reads DAMVIQNPRYQVTQFGKPVTLSCSQTLNHNVMYWYQQKSSQAPKLLFHYYDKDFNNEADTPDNFQSRRPNTSFCFLDIRSPGLGDTAMYLCATSRGGGLSYNEQFFGPGTRLTVL.

This clonotype was observed at least ten times. The rearrangement uses TRBV3-1 and TRBJ2-1; 8 nucleotides agree with TRBD2. The CDR3 spans 16 residues. The J segment lost 4 bases and the V segment lost 0 bases, leaving 5 bases of the junction unmatched. The germline V gene encodes CDR1 LGHDT and CDR2 YNNKEL (reference sequence). The CDR3 DNA sequence: TGTGCCAGCAGCCAAGACGGCGGGAGGAAATACAATGAGCAGTTCTTC. Translating gives CASSQDGGRKYNEQFF.

This clonotype was recorded many times. The chain couples TRBV12-3 or TRBV12-4 to TRBJ2-5; 8 bases map to TRBD1. The CDR3 extends over 14 amino acids. J lost 3 bases, V lost 5 bases, and 5 bases had no gene match. The CDR3 DNA follows: TGTGCCAGCAGTCCGGAGACAGGGGAAGAGACCCAGTACTTC. Protein sequence: CASSPETGEETQYF.

V and J are TRBV7-9 and TRBJ2-7; possible D gene TRBD2, 6 bases. Germline V gives CDR1 SEHNR, CDR2 FQNEAQ (reference sequence). V shed 6 bases and J shed 5 bases, with 20 bases lying between them. CDR3 length: 15 residues. For the CDR3, the DNA is TGTGCCAGCAGGGGGGGATATGGGAGTAACGACGAGCAGTACTTC. Its protein product is CASRGGYGSNDEQYF.

Of note for this clonotype: A much more abundant neighbour one base away suggests this may be a read error. This chain links TRBV28 with TRBJ2-1; the D gene is possibly TRBD1 (6 bases). The ends were cut back, 7 bases at V and 0 bases at J, with 16 bases in the middle. The CDR3 runs to 16 residues. In germline, CDR1 is MDHEN, CDR2 SYDVKM. The chain's CDR3 is CASIKRGTLSYNEQFF. CDR3 DNA sequence: TGTGCCAGCATCAAAAGGGGGACACTCTCCTACAATGAGCAGTTCTTC.

The chain carries TRBV18 and TRBJ2-1; D not certain. V was trimmed by 1 base and J by 7 bases, leaving 11 bases between them. Germline values: CDR1 KGHSH, CDR2 LQKENI. CDR3 length equals 14 residues. As DNA, the CDR3 is TGTGCCAGCTCACCACTGGTAGCTCGGAATGAGCAGTTCTTC. Translated: CASSPLVARNEQFF.

There are many counts of this clonotype. V usage is TRBV12-3 or TRBV12-4 and J usage is TRBJ2-2, with 8 bases aligning to TRBD2. The length of the CDR3 is 15 residues. V lost 5 bases and J lost 2; bases outside the gene matches: 4. This chain's CDR3 is CASSLGGVNTGELFF. The CDR3 nucleotides are TGTGCCAGCAGTCTCGGGGGGGTTAACACCGGGGAGCTGTTTTTT.

This clonotype has just a few counts. This rearrangement joins TRBV12-3 or TRBV12-4 to TRBJ2-7; the match to TRBD1 covers 7 bases. The CDR3 is 13 residues long. Trimming cost V 7 bases and J 2 bases; bases outside gene matches: 5. The CDR3 here is CASTLGQAYEQYF. CDR3 nucleotides: TGTGCCAGCACCCTAGGACAGGCCTACGAGCAGTACTTC.

The V and J genes are TRBV9 and TRBJ2-4; D gene unclear. Germline lookup yields CDR1 SGDLS and CDR2 YYNGEE. This CDR3 contains 15 residues. V was cut by 0 bases and J by 8 bases, with 15 bases left in between. CDR3 DNA: TGTGCCAGCAGCGTAGCTACCAGGAAAAGTGACATTCAGTACTTC. Protein product: CASSVATRKSDIQYF.

Only a few counts were recorded for this clonotype. The chain is built from TRBV30 and TRBJ2-2; unclear D gene. Deletions cut 3 bases from V and 2 bases from J, with 1 base between. Germline V gene data show CDR1 as GTSNPN and CDR2 as SVGIG (reference sequence). The CDR3 has 11 amino acids. The chain's CDR3 is CAWRNTGELFF. DNA for the CDR3: TGTGCCTGGAGAAACACCGGGGAGCTGTTTTTT.

The chain has TRBV2 and TRBJ2-6, with D hard to call. V was clipped by 10 bases and J by 0 bases, with 7 bases between them. The germline gives CDR1 SNHLY, CDR2 FYNNEI. The CDR3 loop spans 13 amino acids. As DNA, the CDR3 is TGTGCCACCCTAAGCTCTGGGGCCAACGTCCTGACTTTC. As protein: CATLSSGANVLTF. Filled out from reference TRBV2 and TRBJ2-6, the complete variable domain reads EPEVTQTPSHQVTQMGQEVILRCVPISNHLYFYWYRQILGQKVEFLVSFYNNEISEKSEIFDDQFSVERPDGSNFTLKIRSTKLEDSAMYFCATLSSGANVLTFGAGSRLTVL.

The rearrangement links TRBV7-9 to TRBJ2-2; D is undetermined. The J call may be incorrect, as the DNA end agrees better with TRBJ1-1. Germline values: CDR1 SEHNR, CDR2 FQNEAQ (reference sequence). The CDR3 runs to 15 residues. CDR3 residues: CASSFGGNSAVGAFF. The CDR3 DNA reads TGTGCCAGCAGTTTCGGCGGGAACAGTGCAGTTGGAGCTTTCTTT.

This clonotype was seen only a few times. The V and J genes are TRBV9 and TRBJ2-2, with 7 positions matching TRBD2. V shed 0 bases, J shed 7 bases, and the junction held 12 bases outside the gene matches. Germline values: CDR1 SGDLS, CDR2 YYNGEE. The CDR3 has 17 amino acids. CDR3 protein: CASSVGAGVAAVGELFF. CDR3 DNA sequence: TGTGCCAGCAGCGTAGGTGCGGGAGTGGCCGCGGTCGGGGAGCTGTTTTTT. Complete variable domain (other parts from reference TRBV9 and TRBJ2-2): DSGVTQTPKHLITATGQRVTLRCSPRSGDLSVYWYQQSLDQGLQFLIQYYNGEERAKGNILERFSAQQFPDLHSELNLSSLELGDSALYFCASSVGAGVAAVGELFFGEGSRLTVL.